This TCR beta chain was retrieved from a study of response to subunit inactivated influenza vaccine. Germline V lookup: CDR1 MNHEY, CDR2 SVGAGI. This CDR3 region has 14 residues. V lost 3 bases and J lost 1, with 9 bases in between. One entry per CDR3 protein results from TCRdb running MiXCR on the RT-PCR reads. The sample consists of some 570,000 distinct CDR3 sequences, about 10% of them appearing once. The sample was also linked to a second study, of T cells expressing NK-cell markers. That work states: Generation of TCR beta cDNA was performed by 5'RACE template switching incorporating UMIs. For several experiments, T cell sorting was restricted to the alpha-beta TCR population by means of an anti-gamma-delta TCR antibody. The share of CD8+ T cells held by dominant NKG2C+ clonotypes was roughly 1.0-8% in about 6 donors. The CD3+CD56-NKG2C+ fraction was also led by these clonotypes in several donors.

This specimen consisted of PBMCs from blood, obtained on the day of vaccination. This sequence originates from a man aged 50-59 years who received an inactivated influenza vaccine. The V and J genes are TRBV6-5 and TRBJ1-1; a weak D match, TRBD1 (6 bases). DNA for the CDR3: TGTGCCAGCAGTTATGGACAGACGAACACTGAAGCTTTCTTT. Protein product: CASSYGQTNTEAFF.